Presented here are 25 T cell receptor beta chains from one specimen sequenced in a study of T cells after yellow fever vaccination. One entry per CDR3 protein, called by TCRdb with MiXCR from the 5' RACE reads. The data contain just under 600,000 distinct CDR3 sequences, approximately 15% of them singletons. The specimen was PBMCs, collected on the day of the yellow fever booster vaccination. The origin of the receptors is a young man who received the YFV17D yellow fever vaccine.

This clonotype was detected only a few times. V and J are TRBV11-2 and TRBJ2-1; D is possibly TRBD2 (6 bases). The CDR3 extends over 14 amino acids. Germline values: CDR1 SGHAT, CDR2 FQNNGV. V lost 8 bases and J lost 0, with 11 bases in between. Written as DNA, the CDR3 is TGTGCCAGCGCCGAGACTAGCTCCTACAATGAGCAGTTCTTC. As protein: CASAETSSYNEQFF.

The rearrangement links TRBV12-3 or TRBV12-4 to TRBJ1-5; D is unclear. The V end was cut by 3 bases, the J end by 6 bases, with 9 bases between. The CDR3 loop spans 13 amino acids. CDR3 bases: TGTGCCAGCAGTTTGGGTTCCGCTCAGCCCCAGCATTTT. Protein sequence: CASSLGSAQPQHF.

This clonotype has only a few counts. CDR3 coding DNA: TGTGCCAGCAGTCCATACCGTAGCAATCAGCCCCAGCATTTT. It specifies CASSPYRSNQPQHF. This chain connects TRBV27 to TRBJ1-5; D unclear. Germline V gene sequence: CDR1 MNHEY, CDR2 SMNVEV (reference sequence). V was shortened by 5 bases and J by 0 bases, with 8 bases between the two germline ends. This CDR3 is built from 14 residues.

This clonotype was seen only a few times. The chain employs TRBV4-2 and TRBJ2-1, with TRBD1 identical over 9 bases. The length of the CDR3 is 14 residues. Germline-derived CDR1 and CDR2 are LGHNA and YNFKEQ. The V gene end was trimmed by 1 base and the J gene end by 8 bases; junction bases not matched to a gene: 3. The CDR3 loop reads CASSQGTGVYEQFF. In DNA, the CDR3 is TGTGCCAGCAGCCAAGGGACAGGGGTCTATGAGCAGTTCTTC.

This clonotype was counted only a few times. The genes are TRBV11-2 and TRBJ2-7; 9 positions match TRBD1. Germline V gene sequence: CDR1 SGHAT, CDR2 FQNNGV. V lost 5 bases, J lost 2 bases, and 7 bases stayed unmatched. The CDR3 totals 15 residues. The CDR3 bases are TGTGCCAGCAGCCCCAGGGACAGGGCGGCCTACGAGCAGTACTTC. It specifies CASSPRDRAAYEQYF.

This clonotype has a handful of counts. The chain uses TRBV5-1 and TRBJ2-1, with 9 bases identical to TRBD2. Germline lookup yields CDR1 SGHRS and CDR2 YFSETQ. With V trimmed by 6 bases and J by 4 bases, 11 bases remained unmatched. CDR3 length: 16 residues. As DNA, the CDR3 is TGCGCCAGCATGAACTTGACTAGCGGATTATACAATGAGCAGTTCTTC. It is translated as CASMNLTSGLYNEQFF.

The gene calls are TRBV7-2 and TRBJ2-7; 7 nucleotides line up with TRBD1. The CDR3 is made up of 15 amino acids. CDR1 is SGHTA, CDR2 FQGNSA, per germline. The ends lost 1 base at V and 4 bases at J; junction bases unmatched: 7. CDR3 sequence (DNA): TGTGCCAGCAGCTTAGATCAGGGACAGATTTACGAGCAGTACTTC. This codes for CASSLDQGQIYEQYF. Full variable domain (remainder filled in from reference TRBV7-2 and TRBJ2-7): GAGVSQSPSNKVTEKGKDVELRCDPISGHTALYWYRQSLGQGLEFLIYFQGNSAPDKSGLPSDRFSAERTGGSVSTLTIQRTQQEDSAVYLCASSLDQGQIYEQYFGPGTRLTVT.

This clonotype was observed at least ten times. The chain is built from TRBV5-6 and TRBJ1-2, with D hard to call. The ends were cut back, 1 base at V and 2 bases at J, with 6 bases in the middle. CDR1 SGHDT and CDR2 YYEEEE come from the germline V gene. The CDR3 sequence is 13 residues long. The CDR3 loop is CASSLTENYGYTF. CDR3 nucleotide sequence: TGTGCCAGCAGCTTGACGGAGAACTATGGCTACACCTTC.

The rearrangement uses TRBV7-9 and TRBJ2-7; D possibly matches TRBD1 or TRBD2 (5 bases each). V lost 4 bases and J 3 bases, leaving 13 bases between the germline ends. Per germline, CDR1 SEHNR and CDR2 FQNEAQ (reference sequence). This CDR3 has 14 amino acids. This CDR3 is CASSSTGRDYEQYF. For the CDR3, the DNA is TGTGCCAGCAGCTCGACGGGGCGAGACTACGAGCAGTACTTC.

The rearrangement joins TRBV5-1 to TRBJ2-5, with D tentatively TRBD1 (6 bases). This CDR3 region has 14 residues. Germline CDR1 and CDR2: SGHRS and YFSETQ. Between the trimmed V and J ends, which lost 4 bases and 5 bases, there was a span of 15 bases. The CDR3 here is CASSDPQGWETQYF. CDR3 nucleotide sequence: TGCGCCAGCAGCGACCCACAGGGATGGGAGACCCAGTACTTC.

The CDR3 protein is CASSPTTGDTEAFF. DNA for the CDR3: TGTGCCAGCAGCCCAACGACAGGGGACACTGAAGCTTTCTTT. The chain carries TRBV5-6 and TRBJ1-1; TRBD1 agrees at 8 bases. J lost 3 bases, V lost 4 bases, and 5 bases had no gene match. There are 14 residues in the CDR3. The germline gives CDR1 SGHDT, CDR2 YYEEEE. Using reference TRBV5-6 and TRBJ1-1 for the parts outside the CDR3, the full variable domain is DAGVTQSPTHLIKTRGQQVTLRCSPKSGHDTVSWYQQALGQGPQFIFQYYEEEERQRGNFPDRFSGHQFPNYSSELNVNALLLGDSALYLCASSPTTGDTEAFFGQGTRLTVV.

The chain carries TRBV7-2 and TRBJ2-1, with TRBD2 as a possible D gene (6 bases). The CDR3 spans 15 residues. Germline V gene sequence: CDR1 SGHTA, CDR2 FQGNSA. The V end was cut by 5 bases, the J end by 8 bases, with 19 bases between. Here the CDR3 DNA reads TGTGCCAGCAGCGGAAGCGGGTTCACTGGGGATGAGCAGTTCTTC. It yields the protein CASSGSGFTGDEQFF.

The V call is TRBV14, the J call TRBJ2-1; the D is unclear. The length of the CDR3 is 15 residues. The germline V gene encodes CDR1 SGHDN and CDR2 FVKESK. V lost 6 bases and J lost 8, with 20 bases in between. The CDR3 bases are TGTGCCAGCAGTCAAAGGTCCTTCCCACTCGATGAGCAGTTCTTC. Its protein is CASSQRSFPLDEQFF.

The gene calls are TRBV4-1 and TRBJ1-5; TRBD1 matches at 8 bases. There are 17 residues in the CDR3. The ends lost 1 base at V and 7 bases at J; junction bases unmatched: 12. CDR1 and CDR2 from the germline V gene are MGHRA and YSYEKL. In nucleotides, the CDR3 is TGCGCCAGCAGCCAAGTAGGCCAAGGCAGGGGGCCGCAGCCCCAGCATTTT. Its protein product is CASSQVGQGRGPQPQHF.

This clonotype showed up just a few times. The rearrangement joins TRBV6-2 or TRBV6-3 to TRBJ2-3; D is perhaps TRBD2 (5 bases). CDR3 length: 15 amino acids. Trimming left V 4 bases short and J 3 bases short, with 14 bases between. CDR1 is MNHEY and CDR2 is SVGEGT in the germline V gene. CDR3 DNA sequence: TGTGCCAGCAGTTTCCAGCGGAACCCTACAGATACGCAGTATTTT. The encoded protein is CASSFQRNPTDTQYF.

The chain combines TRBV7-2 with TRBJ2-7, with TRBD2 matching over 16 bases. V shed 5 bases and J 7 bases; nucleotides not matched to a gene: 8. The germline V gene has CDR1 SGHTA and CDR2 FQGNSA. The CDR3 is 16 residues long. Here the CDR3 reads CASSMGLAGGPQEQYF. CDR3 DNA sequence: TGTGCCAGCAGCATGGGACTAGCGGGAGGGCCTCAGGAGCAGTACTTC.

The V call is TRBV2, the J call TRBJ2-7, with no clear D. The length of the CDR3 is 13 residues. Germline V gene lookup returns CDR1 SNHLY and CDR2 FYNNEI. Trimming took 4 bases from V and 5 from J, leaving 12 bases between them. CDR3 nucleotides: TGTGCCAGCAGTGTGGTGACCGGAGACGAGCAGTACTTC. This translates into CASSVVTGDEQYF. The full variable domain, its missing parts supplied by reference TRBV2 and TRBJ2-7, is EPEVTQTPSHQVTQMGQEVILRCVPISNHLYFYWYRQILGQKVEFLVSFYNNEISEKSEIFDDQFSVERPDGSNFTLKIRSTKLEDSAMYFCASSVVTGDEQYFGPGTRLTVT.

This clonotype was found a few times. This chain joins TRBV7-6 and TRBJ2-7; 9 bases map to TRBD1. V lost 5 bases and J lost 3; bases outside the gene matches: 8. Germline-derived CDR1 and CDR2 are SGHVS and FNYEAQ. The CDR3 loop spans 15 amino acids. CDR3 sequence reads: CASSPFDRGGYEQYF. The CDR3 DNA is TGTGCCAGCAGCCCCTTTGACAGGGGGGGCTACGAGCAGTACTTC. The complete variable domain, with remaining parts taken from reference TRBV7-6 and TRBJ2-7, reads GAGVSQSPRYKVTKRGQDVALRCDPISGHVSLYWYRQALGQGPEFLTYFNYEAQQDKSGLPNDRFSAERPEGSISTLTIQRTEQRDSAMYRCASSPFDRGGYEQYFGPGTRLTVT.

In this sample, this clonotype turned up a few times. This chain joins TRBV12-3 or TRBV12-4 and TRBJ2-5, with D perhaps TRBD1 or TRBD2 (6 bases each). The CDR3 sequence is 14 residues long. Trimming removed 6 bases at V and 5 bases at J, with 16 bases between. DNA of the CDR3: TGTGCCAGCAGCCGAACCGGGGGCCGGGAGACCCAGTACTTC. This encodes CASSRTGGRETQYF.

This chain links TRBV20-1 with TRBJ2-7; 10 nucleotides agree with TRBD2. CDR1 and CDR2 (germline): DFQATT, SNEGSKA (reference sequence). V shed 1 base and J 4 bases; nucleotides not matched to a gene: 7. The CDR3 length is 15 residues. The CDR3 coding sequence is TGCAGTGCTAGAGTACCCAGCGGGAGGGTGTACGAGCAGTACTTC. Amino acids: CSARVPSGRVYEQYF.

This clonotype turned up a few times. The chain has TRBV20-1 and TRBJ2-7, with 8 bases fitting TRBD2. Germline-derived CDR1 and CDR2 are DFQATT and SNEGSKA (reference sequence). This CDR3 spans 14 amino acids. The V and J ends lost 6 bases and 5 bases, in that order; junction bases with no gene match: 12. The CDR3 DNA follows: TGCAGTGCCTTGTATAGCGGGAAGGCCAACGAGCAGTACTTC. Protein: CSALYSGKANEQYF.

This clonotype was detected only a few times. The chain has TRBV12-3 or TRBV12-4 and TRBJ1-2; D is perhaps TRBD1 (6 bases). There are 13 residues in the CDR3. With 3 bases removed from V and 6 bases from J, the gap between germline ends came to 11 bases. The CDR3 bases are TGTGCCAGCAGTTTCAGGGGCGCCCATGGCTACACCTTC. It is translated as CASSFRGAHGYTF.

The rearrangement links TRBV14 to TRBJ2-1; D is perhaps TRBD2 (5 bases). CDR1 SGHDN and CDR2 FVKESK come from the germline V gene. The V end was cut by 0 bases, the J end by 6 bases, with 12 bases between. The CDR3 contains 15 residues. The CDR3 coding sequence is TGTGCCAGCAGCCAAGACGGGATAGCGCTCAATGAGCAGTTCTTC. Its translation: CASSQDGIALNEQFF.

This clonotype was counted only a few times. The J gene is TRBJ2-1, the V gene TRBV27; the match to TRBD1 covers 7 bases. This CDR3 comprises 17 residues. V lost 0 bases, J lost 3 bases, and 8 bases stayed unmatched. Germline V gives CDR1 MNHEY, CDR2 SMNVEV (reference sequence). The CDR3: CASSLSKGAVGYNEQFF. The CDR3 region has the DNA TGTGCCAGCAGTTTATCAAAGGGGGCGGTAGGCTACAATGAGCAGTTCTTC.

The V call is TRBV10-3, the J call TRBJ2-3; weak D call: TRBD2 (5 bases). The germline CDR1 and CDR2 sequences are ENHRY and SYGVKD. This CDR3 comprises 17 residues. V was cut by 0 bases and J by 0 bases, with 13 bases left in between. CDR3 loop: CAISESGGSASTDTQYF. DNA of the CDR3: TGTGCCATCAGTGAGTCAGGAGGCTCGGCTAGCACAGATACGCAGTATTTT.